These T cell receptor beta chains were read from a single sample in a study of blood T cells in healthy people across ages. TCRdb ran MiXCR on the 5' RACE reads and lists one entry per CDR3 protein. Of about 1.1 million distinct CDR3 sequences listed, 35% to 40% are singletons. The source material was blood. The receptor set was obtained from a man between 18 and 29 years old in good health. Both conserved end residues are part of each CDR3.

J gene,V gene,CDR3 protein
TRBJ1-5,TRBV21-1,CASSTHRTMRGYSNQPQHF
TRBJ1-4,TRBV7-2,CASSKDALSGYEKLFF
TRBJ2-3,TRBV2,CASSEVDRGTDTQYF
TRBJ2-7,TRBV6-6,CASSYRGDLSYEQYF
NA,TRBV4-3,CASSQRLSLGYNEQYF
TRBJ1-1,TRBV29-1,CSVGQMNTEAFF
TRBJ1-2,TRBV20-1,CSAHPGTENYGYTF
NA,TRBV5-4,CASSLEAGAHYNEQYF
TRBJ1-2,TRBV2,CASDHLGGTGGGYGYTF
TRBJ2-1,TRBV20-1,CSARGPSTNEQFF
TRBJ1-2,TRBV28,CASSLAGVSNYGYTF
TRBJ2-1,TRBV5-1,CASSSHRVPEQFF
TRBJ1-5,TRBV6-2/TRBV6-3,CASSYVRGPRSDHQPQHF
TRBJ1-1,TRBV2,CASSEFGPTEAFF
TRBJ2-5,TRBV11-2,CASSPQTGDGETQYF
TRBJ1-5,TRBV20-1,CSARRGWGRDQPQHF
TRBJ1-1,TRBV6-2/TRBV6-3,CASSYSWNTEAFF
TRBJ2-5,TRBV4-3,CASSQEVEYTQETQYF
TRBJ2-7,TRBV10-3,CAISERGGVAHEQYF
TRBJ2-7,TRBV27,CASSFEKAYEQYF
TRBJ2-7,TRBV4-3,CASSQAGTGDYEQYF
TRBJ2-1,TRBV4-1,CASSQDLDQGENEQFF
TRBJ2-2,TRBV11-2,CASSFRIWATGNTGELFF
TRBJ2-3,TRBV7-9,CASSSSGREITDTQYF
TRBJ1-5,TRBV4-3,CASSPSFPGRKPQHF
TRBJ2-7,TRBV7-8,CASSRGTGLSYEQYF
TRBJ2-3,TRBV6-2/TRBV6-3,CASSYSKLAGDRRDTQYF
TRBJ1-5,TRBV6-1,CASSAPPGTQHSNQPQHF
TRBJ1-2,TRBV5-1,CASSLTEVYGYTF
TRBJ1-5,TRBV4-1,CASRLHRAGSQPQHF
TRBJ1-1,TRBV9,CASSPQPGTEAFF
TRBJ1-2,TRBV4-3,CASSQVAGPSSGGYTF
TRBJ1-1,TRBV12-3/TRBV12-4,CASSLARSSEAFF
TRBJ1-2,TRBV12-3/TRBV12-4,CASSLGLGASYTF
TRBJ1-2,TRBV7-2,CASSPYLTGGNGYTF
TRBJ1-5,TRBV3-1,CASSQAPARQNQPQHF
TRBJ2-3,TRBV25-1,CASRRGRAGTDTQYF
TRBJ2-5,TRBV10-3,CATGDSLIGSQETQYF
TRBJ1-5,TRBV6-1,CASRPNPDRPQHF
TRBJ1-4,TRBV7-9,CASSDLTGEKLFF
TRBJ1-5,TRBV7-2,CASSLSGLGQPQHF
TRBJ1-2,TRBV12-3/TRBV12-4,CASNLGATGGYTF
TRBJ2-5,TRBV6-5,CASSYYLAGVKETQYF
TRBJ1-1,TRBV20-1,CSARGSGHTPTEAFF
TRBJ1-1,TRBV7-9,CVCAGAGGTEAFF
TRBJ2-3,TRBV27,CASRSTGATWRTDTQYF
TRBJ1-5,TRBV7-2,CASSLSIRDSNQPQHF
TRBJ2-2,TRBV29-1,CSVEAPISRGLPGELFF
TRBJ2-2,TRBV6-1,CASSVMNRGRGGELFF
TRBJ1-1,TRBV19,CASSMTGGHTEAFF
TRBJ1-1,TRBV15,CATSREQAAEAFF
TRBJ2-3,TRBV2,CAQGTLDTQYF
TRBJ2-5,TRBV5-1,CASSRQGTNEQYF
TRBJ2-3,TRBV4-2,CASSQAGGDSTDTQYF
TRBJ1-6,TRBV20-1,CSALPRDRGGNSPLHF